A selection of T cell receptor beta chains follows, all from one sample in a study of cytomegalovirus exposure and HLA in healthy donors. Some clones are missing from TCRdb's copy, which holds only in-frame ones; the method was immunoSEQ multiplex PCR. Of about 190,000 clones listed, around 81% are singletons. The source material was PBMCs. These receptors all come from a woman aged 18-29 years in good health and CMV-seropositive. Each CDR3 is given with its conserved first and last residue. Each record gives: CDR3 DNA, CDR3 protein, clone size, J gene, D gene, V gene. D genes are given only for firm matches. Clone size appears in some rows only: once, few, many, or a class for an expanded clone.

TGTGCCAGCAGCCGACAAACCCCCCCAGGGGGCGCAATCGGGGAGCTGTTTTTT,CASSRQTPPGGAIGELFF,NA,TRBJ2-2,TRBD1,TRBV7-2
TGTGCCAGTAGCGCAGGGGATGGAAACACCATATATTTT,CASSAGDGNTIYF,NA,TRBJ1-3,NA,TRBV19
TGTGCCAGCAGCGCGGAAGAAGAGACCCAGTACTTC,CASSAEEETQYF,few,TRBJ2-5,NA,TRBV7-9
TGTGCCAGCAGCTCTAAAGCGGGGTGGGAGACCCAGTACTTC,CASSSKAGWETQYF,NA,TRBJ2-5,TRBD2,TRBV7-2
TGCGCCAGCAGGGGAAGCGGTGGAAATTCACCCCTCCACTTT,CASRGSGGNSPLHF,NA,TRBJ1-6,NA,TRBV4-1
TGTGCCAGCAGAAACCAGGGGGCGCAATATGGCTACACCTTC,CASRNQGAQYGYTF,NA,TRBJ1-2,TRBD1,TRBV6-6
TGCAGCGTTCGACCGCCGGGGAATTCACCCCTCCACTTT,CSVRPPGNSPLHF,NA,TRBJ1-6,NA,TRBV29-1
TGTGCCAGCAAGGGGGAACAAGAGACCCAGTACTTC,CASKGEQETQYF,NA,TRBJ2-5,NA,TRBV2
TGCGCCAGCAGCGGCAGTTGGACTGAGACCTACGAGCAGTACTTC,CASSGSWTETYEQYF,NA,TRBJ2-7,NA,TRBV5-1
TGTGCCAGCAGTTCCCATCGGGCTAGCGGGAACTACGAGCAGTACTTC,CASSSHRASGNYEQYF,NA,TRBJ2-7,TRBD2,TRBV27
TGTGCCTGGAGTGTACCGGGAGCGGGGGGGCACCGAGAGACCCAGTACTTC,CAWSVPGAGGHRETQYF,few,TRBJ2-5,TRBD2,TRBV30
TGTGCCAGCAGTGGTCAGCGGGGGGACGAGACCCAGTACTTC,CASSGQRGDETQYF,NA,TRBJ2-5,TRBD2,TRBV2
TGTGCCAGCAACCCCGGGACTAGCGGGAACACAGATACGCAGTATTTT,CASNPGTSGNTDTQYF,NA,TRBJ2-3,TRBD2,TRBV25-1
TGCAGCGTTGAAGATGGGTCAAGGCCAGGGGGCTACACCTTC,CSVEDGSRPGGYTF,NA,TRBJ1-2,NA,TRBV29-1
TGTGCCAGCAGATCCGGGACAGGGTACGAGCAGTACTTC,CASRSGTGYEQYF,NA,TRBJ2-7,TRBD1,TRBV7-2
TGCGCCAGCAGCCAAGAAGCGGGCCCGGGCGGGGAGCTGTTTTTT,CASSQEAGPGGELFF,NA,TRBJ2-2,NA,TRBV4-3
TGTGCCAGCAGTCCACAAGGGGCTACTAGCACAGATACGCAGTATTTT,CASSPQGATSTDTQYF,once,TRBJ2-3,NA,TRBV27
TGTGCCAGCACAGGGGTAGCGGGGGCCCTTCAGTACTTC,CASTGVAGALQYF,once,TRBJ2-7,TRBD2,TRBV2
TGCGCCAGCAGCCAAGATGCGTACAGCACCTCCTACGAGCAGTACTTC,CASSQDAYSTSYEQYF,once,TRBJ2-7,NA,TRBV4-1
TGTGCCAGCAGCGTAGATCACAGGGGGTGGGATACGCAGTATTTT,CASSVDHRGWDTQYF,NA,TRBJ2-3,TRBD1,TRBV9
TGTGCCAGCAGCTACAGGACGGGTACCACTGAAGCTTTCTTT,CASSYRTGTTEAFF,NA,TRBJ1-1,NA,TRBV7-2
TGTGCCAGTAGTATCGGGACAGGGGCTTTCTTT,CASSIGTGAFF,NA,TRBJ1-1,TRBD1,TRBV19